This TCR beta chain stems from a study of shared clonotypes between healthy human individuals. Overall study context: A couple of female and a few male donors aged 18 to 49 were enrolled. Three plates were used per donor for CD4 naive, three for CD4 memory, two for CD8 naive and one for CD8 memory. Study-level results: Generation probabilities were higher for clonotypes shared across all four sorted-subset donors than for unshared ones.

Positively selected for CCR7, the CD45RO-negative cells used as naive CD8 cells excluded terminally differentiated effector memory CD45RA+ cells. TCRdb's table, derived via immunoSEQ multiplex PCR, lists solely in-frame clones and lacks some. This sample yields nearly 2 million clones, of which over 85% are seen a single time; 1% to 1.5% belongs to the top ten. The CDR3 extends over 15 amino acids. CDR1 MNHEY and CDR2 SVGAGI come from the germline V gene. Trimming took 8 bases from V and 0 from J, leaving 16 bases between them. Details on this clone: No antigen is known for it.

The receptor comes from a man aged 18 to 30 in good health. The chain recombines TRBV6-5 with TRBJ1-1, with D possibly being TRBD1 (6 bases). The sequencing sample was made of naive CD8+ T cells sorted from blood. CDR3 amino acids: CASSTGSRMNTEAFF. Here the CDR3 DNA reads TGTGCCAGCTCTACAGGGTCCAGGATGAACACTGAAGCTTTCTTT.